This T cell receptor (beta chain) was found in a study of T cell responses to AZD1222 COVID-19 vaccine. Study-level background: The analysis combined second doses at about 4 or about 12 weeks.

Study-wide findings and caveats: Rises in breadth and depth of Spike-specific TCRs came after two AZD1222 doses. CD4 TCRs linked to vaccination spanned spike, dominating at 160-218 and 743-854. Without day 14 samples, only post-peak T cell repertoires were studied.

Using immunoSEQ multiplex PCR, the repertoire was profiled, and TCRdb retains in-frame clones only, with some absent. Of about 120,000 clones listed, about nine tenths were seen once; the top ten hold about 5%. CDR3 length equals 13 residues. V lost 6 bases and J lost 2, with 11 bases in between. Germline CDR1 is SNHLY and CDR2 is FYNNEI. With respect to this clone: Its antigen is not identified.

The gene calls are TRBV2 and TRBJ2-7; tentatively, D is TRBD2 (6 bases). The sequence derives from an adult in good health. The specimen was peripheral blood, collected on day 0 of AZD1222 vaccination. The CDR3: CASRGDSPYEQYF. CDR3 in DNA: TGTGCCAGCAGGGGGGACTCACCCTACGAGCAGTACTTC.